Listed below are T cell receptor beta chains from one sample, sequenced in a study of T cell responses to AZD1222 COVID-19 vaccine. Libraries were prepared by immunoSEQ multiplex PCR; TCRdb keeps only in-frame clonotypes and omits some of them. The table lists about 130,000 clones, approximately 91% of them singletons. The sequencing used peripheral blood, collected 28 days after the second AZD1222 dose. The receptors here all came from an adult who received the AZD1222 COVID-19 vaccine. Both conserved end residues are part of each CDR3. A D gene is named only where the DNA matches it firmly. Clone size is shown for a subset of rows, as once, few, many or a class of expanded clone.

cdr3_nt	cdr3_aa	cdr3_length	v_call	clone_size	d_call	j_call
TGTGCCAGCAGCCCAAAAAGGGGTCATGAGCAGTTCTTC	CASSPKRGHEQFF	13	TRBV16	NA	NA	TRBJ2-1
TGTGCCAGCAGTTTAAGAGCAGGAACTAATGAAAAACTGTTTTTT	CASSLRAGTNEKLFF	15	TRBV27	NA	NA	TRBJ1-4
TGCGCCAGCAGCCCTACTGCCGGTGGCTACACCTTC	CASSPTAGGYTF	12	TRBV5-1	NA	NA	TRBJ1-2
TGTGCCAGCAGTTGGACTAGCGGGCCCTACGAGCAGTACTTC	CASSWTSGPYEQYF	14	TRBV27	NA	TRBD2	TRBJ2-7
TGTGCCAGCAGCCCGACACTTTATGGAAACACCATATATTTT	CASSPTLYGNTIYF	14	TRBV7-2	NA	NA	TRBJ1-3
TGTGCCAGCAGTCGGACAGGGTCGGAGGGCTACACCTTC	CASSRTGSEGYTF	13	TRBV12-3/TRBV12-4	NA	TRBD1	TRBJ1-2
TGTGCCAGCAGCCAAGAAGTCGGGAACAGCTACGAGCAGTACTTC	CASSQEVGNSYEQYF	15	TRBV3-1/TRBV3-2	NA	NA	TRBJ2-7
TGTGCCAGCAGTTCCCCTTCTAGCGGGAGGTACAATGAGCAGTTCTTC	CASSSPSSGRYNEQFF	16	TRBV6-5	NA	TRBD2	TRBJ2-1
TGTGCCAGCAGCCTTACGGGGACAGGGGTTTACGAGCAGTACTTC	CASSLTGTGVYEQYF	15	TRBV7-2	NA	TRBD1	TRBJ2-7
TGTGCCAGCAGCACGACAGGGGGGTACCAGCCCCAGCATTTT	CASSTTGGYQPQHF	14	TRBV9	NA	TRBD1	TRBJ1-5
TGCGCCAGCAGAGAACAGAGCATGAACACTGAAGCTTTCTTT	CASREQSMNTEAFF	14	TRBV5-1	NA	NA	TRBJ1-1
TGCGCCAGCAGGGGGGACGGGGCCTACGAGCAGTACTTC	CASRGDGAYEQYF	13	TRBV5-1	NA	NA	TRBJ2-7
TGTGCCAGCAGCCAACAGGGTCGGGGTGGCTACACCTTC	CASSQQGRGGYTF	13	TRBV2	NA	NA	TRBJ1-2
TGTGCCAGCACCCGAGGACTAGCGGGGTACAATGAGCAGTTCTTC	CASTRGLAGYNEQFF	15	TRBV7-9	NA	TRBD2	TRBJ2-1
TGTGCCAGCAGTGCACAGGGCTGGGAGACCCAGTACTTC	CASSAQGWETQYF	13	TRBV2	NA	NA	TRBJ2-5
TGTGCCAGCAGCCTCCTCGGCTCTGGAAACACCATATATTTT	CASSLLGSGNTIYF	14	TRBV4-2	NA	NA	TRBJ1-3
TGTGCCACCAGCAGAGACGGGGGAATGGACACTGAAGCTTTCTTT	CATSRDGGMDTEAFF	15	TRBV15	NA	NA	TRBJ1-1
TGTGCCAGTAGTAGAACAACCGGGACAGACTATGGCTACACCTTC	CASSRTTGTDYGYTF	15	TRBV19	NA	TRBD1	TRBJ1-2
TGTGCCAGCAGACGGACTAGCGGCCAAGAGACCCAGTACTTC	CASRRTSGQETQYF	14	TRBV5-4	NA	TRBD2	TRBJ2-5
TGTGCCAGCAGTTTAGGGAGGGGGGTTAATCAGCCCCAGCATTTT	CASSLGRGVNQPQHF	15	TRBV28	few	NA	TRBJ1-5
TGTGCCAGCAGCTTAGAAATCGGACAGGGGGGTGAAGCTTTCTTT	CASSLEIGQGGEAFF	15	TRBV7-9	once	TRBD1	TRBJ1-1
TGTGCCACCAGTGAGGCCGGGACTCGAAGCTACAATGAGCAGTTCTTC	CATSEAGTRSYNEQFF	16	TRBV24-1	NA	NA	TRBJ2-1
TGTGCCAGCAGTTTGACATTATATCAGCCCCAGCATTTT	CASSLTLYQPQHF	13	TRBV27	NA	NA	TRBJ1-5
TGTGCCACCGCCGCCGAGAGGGGCGCCGGCACCGGGGAGCTGTTTTTT	CATAAERGAGTGELFF	16	TRBV24-1	NA	NA	TRBJ2-2
TGTGCCAGCAGCTTACAGGTCACAGGGGTCTATGGCTACACCTTC	CASSLQVTGVYGYTF	15	TRBV5-5	NA	TRBD1	TRBJ1-2
TGCGCCAGCAGCTTGAATAGCAGGGTGGGAGCAACTAATGAAAAACTGTTTTTT	CASSLNSRVGATNEKLFF	18	TRBV5-1	NA	NA	TRBJ1-4
TGTGCCAGCAGCCAAAAGAACACCGGGGAGCTGTTTTTT	CASSQKNTGELFF	13	TRBV7-9	NA	NA	TRBJ2-2
TGTGCCAGCTCCCAACAAACAGGCACGAACACTGAAGCTTTCTTT	CASSQQTGTNTEAFF	15	TRBV18	NA	NA	TRBJ1-1
TGTGCCTGGAGTGTACGAGGGGGTCTGTACGGCTACACCTTC	CAWSVRGGLYGYTF	14	TRBV30	NA	NA	TRBJ1-2
TGTGCCAGCAGCTTGAACGCGGGGTTGGCTAATGAAAAACTGTTTTTT	CASSLNAGLANEKLFF	16	TRBV5-4	once	NA	TRBJ1-4
TGTGCCAGCAGTGAAGCTTGGGGCAGTGCAGGACAGCCCCAGCATTTT	CASSEAWGSAGQPQHF	16	TRBV6-1	NA	NA	TRBJ1-5
TGTGCTAGTGGTTTGGTACTTGGGAAATCGGCAGATACGCAGTATTTT	CASGLVLGKSADTQYF	16	TRBV12-5	NA	NA	TRBJ2-3
TGTGCCAGCAGTTATGACGCACGGGTAGATACGCAGTATTTT	CASSYDARVDTQYF	14	TRBV6-2/TRBV6-3	NA	NA	TRBJ2-3
TGTGCCTGGAGTGTACTAAGCGAGCAGTTCTTC	CAWSVLSEQFF	11	TRBV30	NA	NA	TRBJ2-1
TGTGCCAGCAGTCCCCTAGGTCGGGGGGCCAAAAACATTCAGTACTTC	CASSPLGRGAKNIQYF	16	TRBV27	NA	NA	TRBJ2-4
TGTGCCATCACCGAAGGAACAGGGGACGAGCAGTACTTC	CAITEGTGDEQYF	13	TRBV10-3	NA	TRBD1	TRBJ2-7
TGTGCCAGCAAGCAAAAGAAATCCTACGAGCAGTACTTC	CASKQKKSYEQYF	13	TRBV13	NA	NA	TRBJ2-7
TGTGCCAGCAGCCTCGGACAGGGATCCTACGAGCAGTACTTC	CASSLGQGSYEQYF	14	TRBV9	NA	TRBD1	TRBJ2-7
TGTGCCAACCGAGGGGGAGAGGACACCGGGGAGCTGTTTTTT	CANRGGEDTGELFF	14	TRBV6-5	NA	NA	TRBJ2-2
TGTGCCAGCACCTGGGGGGAGTCCGGGGAGCTGTTTTTT	CASTWGESGELFF	13	TRBV12-3/TRBV12-4	few	NA	TRBJ2-2
TGTGCCAGCAGCCAATCCGAACTAGCGGGAGTTAGATACTCCTACAATGAGCAGTTCTTC	CASSQSELAGVRYSYNEQFF	20	TRBV3-1/TRBV3-2	NA	TRBD2	TRBJ2-1
TGTGCCAGCAGCCAACCGGGCCGATCCTACGAGCAGTACTTC	CASSQPGRSYEQYF	14	TRBV14	NA	NA	TRBJ2-7
TGTGCCAGCAATGAAATGAACAGGGGGCCTAGCAATCAGCCCCAGCATTTT	CASNEMNRGPSNQPQHF	17	TRBV2	NA	TRBD1	TRBJ1-5
TGTGCCACAGCCGACAAAAGGGAAAAACTGTTTTTT	CATADKREKLFF	12	TRBV15	NA	NA	TRBJ1-4
TGTGCCAGCAGTGACTCTTACAGCTGGTTTGGCCTTCGCCGAGACTACGAGCAGTACTTC	CASSDSYSWFGLRRDYEQYF	20	TRBV6-4	NA	NA	TRBJ2-7
TGTGCCAGCAGCCCCGAAGGCGGCAGGGACAACACTGAAGCTTTCTTT	CASSPEGGRDNTEAFF	16	TRBV11-2	NA	NA	TRBJ1-1
TGCGCCAGCAGCTCGTTGACAGGGGACACCGGGGAGCTGTTTTTT	CASSSLTGDTGELFF	15	TRBV5-1	once	TRBD1	TRBJ2-2
TGTGCCAGCAGCTCGACAGGGGGGAACACCGGGGAGCTGTTTTTT	CASSSTGGNTGELFF	15	TRBV7-3	NA	TRBD1	TRBJ2-2
TGCGCCAGCAGCCGCACGACAGGGGGCAACTATGGCTACACCTTC	CASSRTTGGNYGYTF	15	TRBV4-1	once	TRBD1	TRBJ1-2
TGCAGTGCCCCTCTCCGGGCCCAGCAGTTCTTC	CSAPLRAQQFF	11	TRBV20-1	NA	NA	TRBJ2-1
TGTGCCAGCAGGAAGAGCGGGTCGTCCTACAATGAGCAGTTCTTC	CASRKSGSSYNEQFF	15	TRBV7-9	NA	NA	TRBJ2-1
TGTGCCAGCAGTACCCCCGGGAGGGACACCGGGGAGCTGTTTTTT	CASSTPGRDTGELFF	15	TRBV6-5	NA	TRBD2	TRBJ2-2